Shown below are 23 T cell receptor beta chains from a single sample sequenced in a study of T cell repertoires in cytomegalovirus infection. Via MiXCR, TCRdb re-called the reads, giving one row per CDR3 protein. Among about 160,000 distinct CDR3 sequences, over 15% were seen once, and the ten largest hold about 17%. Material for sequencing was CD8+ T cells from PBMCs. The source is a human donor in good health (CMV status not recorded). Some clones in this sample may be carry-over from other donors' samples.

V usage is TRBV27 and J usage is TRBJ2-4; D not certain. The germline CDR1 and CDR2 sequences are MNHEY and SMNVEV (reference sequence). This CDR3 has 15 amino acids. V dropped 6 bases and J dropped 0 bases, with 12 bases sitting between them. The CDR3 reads CASRPRKLAKNIQYF. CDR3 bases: TGTGCCAGCAGACCTCGAAAATTAGCCAAAAACATTCAGTACTTC.

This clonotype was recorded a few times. The CDR3 DNA is TGTGCCAGCAGTTTTCAGGCGGGGCTCTACGAGCAGTACTTC. This encodes CASSFQAGLYEQYF. The genes are TRBV12-3 or TRBV12-4 and TRBJ2-7; D is possibly TRBD2 (6 bases). The CDR3 totals 14 residues. V was pared by 3 bases and J by 3 bases, with 12 bases between.

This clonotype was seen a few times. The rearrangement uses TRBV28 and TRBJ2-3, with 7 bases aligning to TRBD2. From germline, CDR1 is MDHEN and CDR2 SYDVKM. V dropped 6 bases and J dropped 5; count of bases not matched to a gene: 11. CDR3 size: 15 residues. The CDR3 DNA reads TGTGCCAGCAGCCTTATGCCGGGGGGAGGAGATACGCAGTATTTT. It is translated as CASSLMPGGGDTQYF.

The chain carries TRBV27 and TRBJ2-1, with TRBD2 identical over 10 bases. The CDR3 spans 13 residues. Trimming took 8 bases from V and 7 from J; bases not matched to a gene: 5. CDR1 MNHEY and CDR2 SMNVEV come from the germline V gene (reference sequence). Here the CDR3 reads CASSLTSGNEQFF. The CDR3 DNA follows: TGTGCCAGCTCTTTGACTAGCGGGAATGAGCAGTTCTTC.

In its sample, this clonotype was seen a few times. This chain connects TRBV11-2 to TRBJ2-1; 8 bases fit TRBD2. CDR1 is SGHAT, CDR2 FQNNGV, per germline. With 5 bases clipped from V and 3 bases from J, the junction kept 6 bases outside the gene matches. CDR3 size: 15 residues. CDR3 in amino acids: CASSESGSGYNEQFF. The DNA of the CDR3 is TGTGCCAGCAGCGAAAGCGGGAGTGGCTACAATGAGCAGTTCTTC.

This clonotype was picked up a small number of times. The CDR3 reads CASSTPIDWNSYNEQFF. The CDR3, as DNA: TGTGCCAGCAGCACACCCATTGACTGGAACTCCTACAATGAGCAGTTCTTC. This chain connects TRBV7-8 to TRBJ2-1; no reliable D call. V lost 5 bases, J lost 0 bases, and 17 bases lay in between. The CDR3 runs 17 residues. Germline CDR1 reads SGHVS; CDR2 reads FQNEAQ.

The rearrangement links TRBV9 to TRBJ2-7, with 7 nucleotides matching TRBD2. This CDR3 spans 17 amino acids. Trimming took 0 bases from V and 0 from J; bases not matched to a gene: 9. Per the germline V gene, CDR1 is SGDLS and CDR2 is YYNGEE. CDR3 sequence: CASSVGPGRGSSYEQYF. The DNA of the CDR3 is TGTGCCAGCAGCGTAGGCCCAGGGAGGGGATCCTCCTACGAGCAGTACTTC.

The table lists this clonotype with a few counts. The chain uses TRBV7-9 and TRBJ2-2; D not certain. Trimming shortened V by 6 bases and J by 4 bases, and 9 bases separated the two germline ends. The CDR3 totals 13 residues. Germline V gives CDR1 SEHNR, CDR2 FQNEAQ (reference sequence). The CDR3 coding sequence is TGTGCCAGCAGTTCTAGTAGCACCGGGGAGCTGTTTTTT. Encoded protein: CASSSSSTGELFF.

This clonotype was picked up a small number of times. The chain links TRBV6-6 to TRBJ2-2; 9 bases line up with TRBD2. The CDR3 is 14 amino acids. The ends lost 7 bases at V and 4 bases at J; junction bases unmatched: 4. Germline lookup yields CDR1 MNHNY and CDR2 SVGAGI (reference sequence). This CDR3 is CASKGLATTGELFF. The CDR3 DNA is TGTGCCAGCAAGGGACTAGCAACCACCGGGGAGCTGTTTTTT.

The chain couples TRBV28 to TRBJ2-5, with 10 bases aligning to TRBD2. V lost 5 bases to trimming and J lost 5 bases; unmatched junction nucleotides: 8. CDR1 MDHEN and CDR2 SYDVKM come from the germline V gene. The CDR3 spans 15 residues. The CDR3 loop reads CASSHHSGRWETQYF. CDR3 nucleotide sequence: TGTGCCAGCAGTCACCATAGCGGGAGGTGGGAGACCCAGTACTTC. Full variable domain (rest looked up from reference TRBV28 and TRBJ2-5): DVKVTQSSRYLVKRTGEKVFLECVQDMDHENMFWYRQDPGLGLRLIYFSYDVKMKEKGDIPEGYSVSREKKERFSLILESASTNQTSMYLCASSHHSGRWETQYFGPGTRLLVL.

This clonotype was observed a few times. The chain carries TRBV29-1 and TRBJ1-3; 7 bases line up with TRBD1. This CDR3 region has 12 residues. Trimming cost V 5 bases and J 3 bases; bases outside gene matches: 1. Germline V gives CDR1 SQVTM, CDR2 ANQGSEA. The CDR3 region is CSVTGDGNTIYF. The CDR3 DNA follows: TGCAGCGTTACAGGGGATGGAAACACCATATATTTT. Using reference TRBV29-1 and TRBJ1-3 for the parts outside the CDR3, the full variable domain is SAVISQKPSRDICQRGTSLTIQCQVDSQVTMMFWYRQQPGQSLTLIATANQGSEATYESGFVIDKFPISRPNLTFSTLTVSNMSPEDSSIYLCSVTGDGNTIYFGEGSWLTVV.

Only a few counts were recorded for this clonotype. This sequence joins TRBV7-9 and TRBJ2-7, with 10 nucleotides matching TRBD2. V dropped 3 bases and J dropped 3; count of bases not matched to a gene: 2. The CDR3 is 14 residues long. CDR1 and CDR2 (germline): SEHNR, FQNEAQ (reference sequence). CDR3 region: CASSFLAGVYEQYF. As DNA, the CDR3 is TGTGCCAGCAGCTTTCTAGCGGGAGTCTACGAGCAGTACTTC.

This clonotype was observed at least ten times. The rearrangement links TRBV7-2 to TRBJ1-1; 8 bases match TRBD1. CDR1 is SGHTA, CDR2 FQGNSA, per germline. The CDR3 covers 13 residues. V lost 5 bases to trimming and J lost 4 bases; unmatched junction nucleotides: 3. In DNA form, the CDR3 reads TGTGCCAGCAGCGACAGGGGAGGCACTGAAGCTTTCTTT. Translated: CASSDRGGTEAFF.

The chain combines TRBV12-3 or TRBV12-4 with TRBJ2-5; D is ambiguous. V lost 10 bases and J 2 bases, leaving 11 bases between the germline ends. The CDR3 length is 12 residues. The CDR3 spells CATLKNQETQYF. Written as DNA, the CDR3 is TGTGCCACCCTCAAGAATCAAGAGACCCAGTACTTC.

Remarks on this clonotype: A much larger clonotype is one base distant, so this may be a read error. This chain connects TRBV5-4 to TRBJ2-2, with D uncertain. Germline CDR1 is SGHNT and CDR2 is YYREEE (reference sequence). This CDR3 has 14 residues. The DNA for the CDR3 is TGTGCCAACAGCTTGCGATCGAACACCGGGGAGCTGTTTTTT. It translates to CANSLRSNTGELFF. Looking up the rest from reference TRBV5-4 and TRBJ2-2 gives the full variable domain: ETGVTQSPTHLIKTRGQQVTLRCSSQSGHNTVSWYQQALGQGPQFIFQYYREEENGRGNFPPRFSGLQFPNYSSELNVNALELDDSALYLCANSLRSNTGELFFGEGSRLTVL.

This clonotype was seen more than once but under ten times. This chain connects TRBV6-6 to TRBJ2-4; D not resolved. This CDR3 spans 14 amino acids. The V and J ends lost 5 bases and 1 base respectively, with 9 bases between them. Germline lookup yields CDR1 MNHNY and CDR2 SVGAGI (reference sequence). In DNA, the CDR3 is TGTGCCAGCAGTCCCTACGGGGCCAAAAACATTCAGTACTTC. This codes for CASSPYGAKNIQYF.

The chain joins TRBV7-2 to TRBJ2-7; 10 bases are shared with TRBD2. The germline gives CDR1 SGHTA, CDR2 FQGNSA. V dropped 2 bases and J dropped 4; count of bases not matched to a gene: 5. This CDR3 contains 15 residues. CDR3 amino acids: CASSLSGGVRYEQYF. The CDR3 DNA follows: TGTGCCAGCAGCTTAAGCGGGGGGGTACGGTACGAGCAGTACTTC.

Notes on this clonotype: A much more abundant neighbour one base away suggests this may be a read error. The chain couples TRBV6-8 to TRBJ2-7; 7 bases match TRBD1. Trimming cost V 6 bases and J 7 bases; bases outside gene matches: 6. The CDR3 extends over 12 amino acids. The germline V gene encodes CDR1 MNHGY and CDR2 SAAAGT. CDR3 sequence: CASSPGGEEQYF. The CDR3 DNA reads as TGTGCCAGCAGCCCAGGGGGAGAGGAGCAGTACTTC.

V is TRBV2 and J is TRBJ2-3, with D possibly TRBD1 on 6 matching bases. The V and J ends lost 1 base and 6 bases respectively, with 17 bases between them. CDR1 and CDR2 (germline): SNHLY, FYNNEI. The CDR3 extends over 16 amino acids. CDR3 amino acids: CASSEGLRGDLDTQYF. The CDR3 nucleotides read TGTGCCAGCAGTGAAGGCCTCAGGGGCGATTTGGATACGCAGTATTTT.

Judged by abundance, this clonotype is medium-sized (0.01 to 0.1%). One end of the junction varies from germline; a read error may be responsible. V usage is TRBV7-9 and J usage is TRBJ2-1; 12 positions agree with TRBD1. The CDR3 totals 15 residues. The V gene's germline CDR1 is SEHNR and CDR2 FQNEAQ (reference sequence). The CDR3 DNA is TGTGCCAGCTGCTTGGGACAGGGGGCGGACAATGAGCAGTTCTTC. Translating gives CASCLGQGADNEQFF.

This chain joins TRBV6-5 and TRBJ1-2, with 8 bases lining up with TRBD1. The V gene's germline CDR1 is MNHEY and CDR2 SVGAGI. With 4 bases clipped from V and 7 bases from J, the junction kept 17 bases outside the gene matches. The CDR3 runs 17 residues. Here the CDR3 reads CASSSLHHRDRFTGYTF. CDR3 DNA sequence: TGTGCCAGCAGTTCCCTCCACCACCGGGACAGGTTCACTGGCTACACCTTC.

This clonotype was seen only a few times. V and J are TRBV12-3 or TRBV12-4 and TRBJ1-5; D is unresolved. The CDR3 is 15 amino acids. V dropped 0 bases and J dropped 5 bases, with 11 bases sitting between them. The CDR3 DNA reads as TGTGCCAGCAGTTTAGCTGGACTTCTCGATCAGCCCCAGCATTTT. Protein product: CASSLAGLLDQPQHF.

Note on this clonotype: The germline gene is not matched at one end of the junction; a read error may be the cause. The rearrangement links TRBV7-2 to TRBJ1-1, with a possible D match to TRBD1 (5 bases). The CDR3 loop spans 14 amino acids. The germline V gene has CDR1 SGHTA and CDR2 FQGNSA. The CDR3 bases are TGTGCCAGCAGCTCTGGCAGGGTGAACACTGACGCTTTCTTT. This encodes CASSSGRVNTDAFF. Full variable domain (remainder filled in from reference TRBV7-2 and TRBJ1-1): GAGVSQSPSNKVTEKGKDVELRCDPISGHTALYWYRQSLGQGLEFLIYFQGNSAPDKSGLPSDRFSAERTGGSVSTLTIQRTQQEDSAVYLCASSSGRVNTDAFFGQGTRLTVV.